This entry is about one T cell receptor (beta chain). What it binds is not known. V lost 1 base and J 6 bases, leaving 16 bases between the germline ends. From germline, CDR1 is SGHRS and CDR2 YFSETQ. The CDR3 covers 15 residues. These data belong to a study of cytomegalovirus exposure and HLA in healthy donors. Broader study findings: Overall, roughly 170 TCR beta chains were annotated as cytomegalovirus-associated. Later genetic work tied a missense DCLRE1C variant to beta-chain V and J trimming.

Primers included in the PCR were 60 Vbeta and 13 Jbeta primers. Profiled with immunoSEQ multiplex PCR; TCRdb holds only in-frame clones, not every one. The sample carries about 120,000 clones, around 81% recorded once. Every donor was a healthy person donating bone marrow. The source of this sequence is a female donor in good health and CMV-seronegative. Sequenced sample: PBMCs. The chain joins TRBV5-1 to TRBJ2-5, with a weak D call TRBD1 (7 bases). This CDR3 reads CASSLLTGTEKTQYF. The CDR3 nucleotides are TGCGCCAGCAGCTTGCTGACAGGGACTGAGAAGACCCAGTACTTC.